The rows below give T cell receptor beta chains drawn from one sample of a study of PD-1 blockade in classical Hodgkin lymphoma. TCRdb keeps only in-frame clones here, not all; method: immunoSEQ multiplex PCR. The table includes more than 90,000 clones, 81% detected once. The specimen comprised peripheral blood mononuclear cells (PBMCs), sampled before the second cycle of nivolumab. Receptors originate from a human donor with classical Hodgkin lymphoma. Each CDR3 is given with its conserved first and last residue. Each record gives: V gene, clone size, CDR3 length, J gene, D gene, CDR3 protein, CDR3 DNA. A D gene is named only where the DNA matches it firmly. Clone size is not always given. Where it is, it says once, few, many or a class for expanded clones.

TRBV5-1	NA	15	TRBJ2-3	NA	CASSLRGTGTDTQYF	TGCGCCAGCAGCCTCAGGGGCACGGGCACAGATACGCAGTATTTT
TRBV5-1	NA	18	TRBJ2-3	TRBD2	CASSLPLAGAASTDTQYF	TGCGCCAGCAGCTTGCCGTTAGCGGGAGCGGCTAGCACAGATACGCAGTATTTT
TRBV5-1	NA	15	TRBJ2-5	TRBD2	CASSVGTSGPETQYF	TGCGCCAGCAGCGTGGGGACTAGCGGCCCAGAGACCCAGTACTTC
TRBV9	once	18	TRBJ2-3	TRBD2	CASSVRSSGRGSQDTQYF	TGTGCCAGCAGCGTAAGATCGAGCGGGAGGGGCTCACAGGATACGCAGTATTTT
TRBV14	once	13	TRBJ2-2	NA	CASSQALAGELFF	TGTGCCAGCAGCCAAGCGCTGGCCGGGGAGCTGTTTTTT
TRBV7-9	once	16	TRBJ1-3	NA	CASSLQGLTSGNTIYF	TGTGCCAGCAGCTTACAGGGGTTAACCTCTGGAAACACCATATATTTT
TRBV10-3	once	14	TRBJ2-5	NA	CAISESGSLSTQYF	TGTGCCATCAGTGAGTCAGGCAGTCTGTCGACCCAGTACTTC
TRBV27	NA	19	TRBJ1-4	TRBD1	CASSSGGAGGVITNEKLFF	TGTGCCAGCAGTTCTGGAGGGGCAGGGGGAGTAATAACTAATGAAAAACTGTTTTTT
TRBV5-1	NA	15	TRBJ2-1	TRBD2	CASSRSSGSYNEQFF	TGCGCCAGCAGTCGGTCTAGCGGTTCCTACAATGAGCAGTTCTTC
TRBV7-6	NA	15	TRBJ2-1	NA	CASSPTSLSYNEQFF	TGTGCCAGCAGCCCTACTAGTTTGTCCTACAATGAGCAGTTCTTC
TRBV5-1	NA	15	TRBJ2-5	NA	CASSNMPGPSETQYF	TGCGCCAGCAGCAACATGCCGGGACCTTCGGAGACCCAGTACTTC
TRBV21-1	few	15	TRBJ1-2	NA	CASSLRRGGLVGYTF	TGTGCCAGCAGCCTCAGAAGGGGCGGCTTAGTGGGCTACACCTTC
TRBV11-2	NA	14	TRBJ2-7	TRBD1	CASSSRDSNYEQYF	TGTGCCAGCAGCTCCCGGGACAGCAACTACGAGCAGTACTTC
TRBV10-1	NA	13	TRBJ2-2	NA	CASSDTNTGELFF	TGCGCCAGCAGTGATACGAACACCGGGGAGCTGTTTTTT
TRBV25-1	NA	16	TRBJ2-5	NA	CASSELLAGLQETQYF	TGTGCCAGCAGTGAATTGCTGGCAGGCCTACAAGAGACCCAGTACTTC
TRBV19	NA	13	TRBJ1-2	NA	CASSIGQHYGYTF	TGTGCCAGTAGTATTGGACAGCACTATGGCTACACCTTC
TRBV7-6	once	12	TRBJ2-7	NA	CASSLEKYEQYF	TGTGCCAGCAGCTTGGAAAAGTACGAGCAGTACTTC
TRBV5-1	NA	15	TRBJ2-3	TRBD1	CASSFRTGGTDTQYF	TGCGCCAGCAGCTTCCGGACAGGGGGCACAGATACGCAGTATTTT
TRBV2	NA	14	TRBJ1-1	NA	CASSVAGMNTEAFF	TGTGCCAGCAGTGTCGCAGGTATGAACACTGAAGCTTTCTTT
TRBV27	NA	16	TRBJ2-7	TRBD2	CASRAQGLAAYYEQYF	TGTGCCAGCAGAGCCCAGGGACTAGCGGCTTACTACGAGCAGTACTTC
TRBV7-2	few	14	TRBJ2-1	TRBD1	CASSRGQGDREQFF	TGTGCCAGCAGCCGGGGACAGGGGGATCGTGAGCAGTTCTTC
TRBV25-1	NA	15	TRBJ1-1	NA	CASSASTGQNTEAFF	TGTGCCAGCAGTGCATCAACAGGCCAGAACACTGAAGCTTTCTTT
TRBV9	NA	12	TRBJ2-1	NA	CASSVGGDEQFF	TGTGCCAGCAGCGTCGGGGGAGATGAGCAGTTCTTC
TRBV5-4	NA	14	TRBJ2-2	TRBD1	CASSRTGGTGELFF	TGTGCCAGCAGCCGGACAGGGGGCACCGGGGAGCTGTTTTTT
TRBV2	NA	12	TRBJ2-7	TRBD1	CASTDRVNEQYF	TGTGCCAGCACGGACAGGGTGAACGAGCAGTACTTC
TRBV11-2	NA	14	TRBJ2-5	NA	CASSPQTRQETQYF	TGTGCCAGCAGCCCGCAGACAAGGCAAGAGACCCAGTACTTC
TRBV11-3	NA	16	TRBJ2-1	TRBD2	CASSPGRVAGAYEQFF	TGTGCCAGCAGCCCCGGGAGAGTAGCGGGGGCCTATGAGCAGTTCTTC
TRBV7-6	NA	16	TRBJ2-2	NA	CASSLVLVSDTGELFF	TGTGCCAGCAGCTTAGTTCTAGTTAGCGACACCGGGGAGCTGTTTTTT
TRBV7-8	NA	12	TRBJ2-1	NA	CASSQAWYEQFF	TGTGCCAGCAGCCAGGCGTGGTATGAGCAGTTCTTC
TRBV6-5	NA	14	TRBJ1-5	NA	CASTQGGGDQPQHF	TGTGCCAGCACTCAGGGTGGCGGGGATCAGCCCCAGCATTTT
TRBV6-6	NA	13	TRBJ1-1	TRBD1	CASSTDRGTEAFF	TGTGCCAGCAGCACGGACAGGGGCACTGAAGCTTTCTTT
TRBV29-1	once	12	TRBJ1-2	TRBD1	CSGGGQGAGYTF	TGCAGCGGGGGGGGACAGGGGGCCGGCTACACCTTC
TRBV18	NA	14	TRBJ2-1	NA	CASSPHTEWDEQFF	TGTGCCAGCTCACCCCACACCGAATGGGATGAGCAGTTCTTC
TRBV5-4	NA	12	TRBJ1-4	NA	CASSLDREKLFF	TGTGCCAGCAGCTTGGACCGTGAAAAACTGTTTTTT
TRBV7-2	NA	15	TRBJ2-7	TRBD2	CASSLQGGSGYEQYF	TGTGCCAGCAGCTTACAGGGCGGGAGTGGCTACGAGCAGTACTTC
TRBV28	NA	13	TRBJ1-2	NA	CASINGVGYGYTF	TGTGCCAGCATCAACGGGGTTGGCTATGGCTACACCTTC
TRBV7-3	NA	15	TRBJ2-2	TRBD2	CASRPSGANTGELFF	TGTGCCAGCAGGCCTAGCGGGGCGAACACCGGGGAGCTGTTTTTT
TRBV7-3	NA	15	TRBJ2-1	NA	CASNPGGAGSNEQFF	TGTGCCAGCAACCCTGGCGGGGCTGGGTCTAATGAGCAGTTCTTC
TRBV19	NA	15	TRBJ1-4	NA	CASSMIREVGGKLFF	TGTGCCAGTAGTATGATCAGGGAGGTCGGTGGAAAACTGTTTTTT
TRBV7-8	NA	16	TRBJ2-3	NA	CASSLARTMRADTQYF	TGTGCCAGCAGCTTAGCGCGGACTATGAGGGCGGATACGCAGTATTTT
TRBV10-3	NA	12	TRBJ2-7	NA	CATKQGTYEQYF	TGTGCCACTAAACAGGGAACCTACGAGCAGTACTTC
TRBV7-2	NA	16	TRBJ2-3	NA	CASSLKGLAHTDTQYF	TGTGCCAGCAGCTTAAAGGGTCTGGCCCACACAGATACGCAGTATTTT
TRBV10-2	few	11	TRBJ2-3	NA	CASGVADTQYF	TGCGCCAGCGGAGTCGCAGATACGCAGTATTTT
TRBV27	NA	15	TRBJ2-7	TRBD1	CASSLRAGGLDEQYF	TGTGCCAGCAGCCTACGAGCAGGGGGCTTGGACGAGCAGTACTTC
TRBV7-2	NA	14	TRBJ2-2	NA	CASSPRGESGELFF	TGTGCCAGCAGCCCAAGGGGGGAGAGCGGGGAGCTGTTTTTT
TRBV6-5	NA	14	TRBJ2-7	TRBD2	CASSTGTSGLEQYF	TGTGCCAGCAGTACCGGGACTAGCGGTCTCGAGCAGTACTTC
TRBV5-8	few	13	TRBJ1-1	NA	CASSLGVNTEAFF	TGTGCCAGCAGCTTGGGGGTAAACACTGAAGCTTTCTTT
TRBV7-3	NA	15	TRBJ2-2	TRBD2	CASSLMTSGTGELFF	TGTGCCAGCAGCTTAATGACTAGCGGGACCGGGGAGCTGTTTTTT
TRBV5-1	NA	16	TRBJ2-2	TRBD1	CASSRDRATNTGELFF	TGCGCCAGCAGCCGGGACAGGGCAACGAACACCGGGGAGCTGTTTTTT
TRBV11-2	NA	19	TRBJ2-1	TRBD2	CASSLVLLAGMTPGNEQFF	TGTGCCAGCAGCTTAGTCCTTCTAGCGGGGATGACACCTGGCAATGAGCAGTTCTTC
TRBV19	NA	15	TRBJ2-7	TRBD2	CASSIGGLAPYEQYF	TGTGCCAGTAGTATAGGGGGACTAGCGCCTTACGAGCAGTACTTC
TRBV19	NA	15	TRBJ1-5	NA	CASSIASGYNQPQHF	TGTGCCAGTAGTATCGCCTCAGGTTACAATCAGCCCCAGCATTTT
TRBV19	NA	14	TRBJ2-7	TRBD1	CASKQGPFTYEQYF	TGTGCCAGTAAACAGGGGCCCTTTACCTACGAGCAGTACTTC
TRBV27	NA	14	TRBJ1-4	NA	CATSKAGEGEKLFF	TGTGCCACATCGAAAGCCGGGGAGGGTGAAAAACTGTTTTTT
TRBV28	NA	14	TRBJ1-2	NA	CASSLNRQRGGYTF	TGTGCCAGCAGTTTGAACAGGCAGAGGGGTGGCTACACCTTC
TRBV13	few	19	TRBJ2-2	TRBD2	CASSPGLAGGPRFPGELFF	TGTGCCAGCAGCCCCGGACTAGCGGGAGGGCCAAGGTTTCCCGGGGAGCTGTTTTTT
TRBV19	NA	14	TRBJ1-2	TRBD1	CASRSKDRGDGYTF	TGTGCCAGTAGGAGCAAAGACAGGGGGGACGGCTACACCTTC
TRBV28	NA	12	TRBJ2-5	NA	CASGGRTETQYF	TGTGCCAGCGGGGGCCGGACGGAGACCCAGTACTTC
TRBV5-1	NA	15	TRBJ1-3	NA	CASRQGQTGGNTIYF	TGCGCCAGCAGACAAGGACAGACTGGAGGAAACACCATATATTTT